A single sample gave rise to the 8 T cell receptor beta chains below, sequenced in a study of CD8+ T cells in alopecia areata. Reverse transcription of extracted RNA yielded cDNA, which provided the sequencing template. Here immunoSEQ multiplex PCR was the method, and the copy in TCRdb shows in-frame clones only, minus some. The sample has fewer than 200,000 clones, just over 65% seen once; the top ten hold around 10%. This sample comprised CD8+ T cells sorted from blood, obtained at week 0. These receptors originate from a human donor with alopecia areata.

The V call is TRBV7-2, the J call TRBJ2-7, with D tentatively TRBD1 (5 bases). Germline CDR1 SGHTA, CDR2 FQGNSA. The V end lost 6 bases, the J end lost 3 bases, and 15 bases lay between the germline ends. The CDR3 is 14 amino acids. CDR3 DNA: TGTGCCAGCAGGAACCGACAGTCGGACTACGAGCAGTACTTC. Encoded protein: CASRNRQSDYEQYF.

This clone has just a few counts. The chain employs TRBV10-3 and TRBJ2-3; 9 nucleotides align to TRBD2. CDR1 and CDR2 (germline): ENHRY, SYGVKD. The CDR3 covers 14 residues. V trimming: 5 bases; J trimming: 2 bases; junction bases outside the gene matches: 2. The DNA of the CDR3 is TGTGCCATCAGTCTAGCGGGGCCCACAGATACGCAGTATTTT. Translation: CAISLAGPTDTQYF.

This clone was picked up one time. The rearrangement joins TRBV27 to TRBJ2-1; TRBD2 aligns across 9 bases. V was pared by 3 bases and J by 10 bases, with 7 bases of the junction left unmatched. Germline V CDR1 and CDR2: MNHEY, SMNVEV (reference sequence). The CDR3 extends over 14 amino acids. CDR3 region: CASSFVSGGNEQFF. In DNA, the CDR3 is TGTGCCAGCAGTTTCGTTAGCGGGGGAAACGAGCAGTTCTTC.

V usage is TRBV5-6 and J usage is TRBJ1-6, with D possibly TRBD1 on 6 matching bases. The CDR3 contains 16 residues. The germline CDR1 and CDR2 sequences are SGHDT and YYEEEE. V dropped 3 bases and J dropped 9 bases, with 19 bases sitting between them. CDR3 nucleotide sequence: TGTGCCAGCAGCTGGACAGCACGTTCCGGGAGTTCACCCCTCCACTTT. Translating gives CASSWTARSGSSPLHF.

Only one count was recorded for this clone. The rearrangement joins TRBV6-5 to TRBJ1-6; possible D gene TRBD1, 6 bases. CDR1 and CDR2 (germline): MNHEY, SVGAGI. There are 14 residues in the CDR3. V gave up 0 bases and J gave up 7 bases, with 7 bases separating them. The chain's CDR3 is CASSYSGGNSPLHF. DNA of the CDR3: TGTGCCAGCAGTTACTCCGGGGGCAATTCACCCCTCCACTTT.

The gene calls are TRBV28 and TRBJ1-4; a possible D gene is TRBD1 (6 bases). CDR1 and CDR2 from the germline V gene are MDHEN and SYDVKM. V lost 6 bases and J lost 4, with 15 bases in between. This CDR3 is built from 15 residues. CDR3 sequence: CASSPYGGLNEKLFF. In DNA, the CDR3 is TGTGCCAGCAGCCCATACGGGGGGCTTAATGAAAAACTGTTTTTT.

The chain links TRBV25-1 to TRBJ1-6, with unresolved D. Between the trimmed V and J ends, which lost 5 bases and 11 bases, there was a span of 10 bases. Per germline, CDR1 MGHDK and CDR2 SYGVNS. This CDR3 region has 12 residues. The CDR3 DNA is TGTGCCAGCAGTCTGGGGAATGCACCCCTCCACTTT. Protein: CASSLGNAPLHF.

CDR3 protein: CASRPGTGNGYTF. The CDR3, as DNA: TGTGCCAGCAGACCCGGGACAGGGAATGGCTACACCTTC. V and J are TRBV25-1 and TRBJ1-2, with 9 bases that match TRBD1. This CDR3 spans 13 amino acids. CDR1 and CDR2 from the germline V gene are MGHDK and SYGVNS. V shed 6 bases, J shed 6 bases, and the junction held 5 bases outside the gene matches.